This T cell receptor beta chain was found in a study of blood T cell repertoires in COVID-19. How the authors handled the data: Estimated nucleated cell counts came from reference gene primer amplification. Assay used: immunoSEQ multiplex PCR; TCRdb lists only in-frame clones, some missing. That table is the source of V, J and clone size, and D and trimming were worked out from the DNA. The top ten hold approximately 5.4% of the sample, which has around 54,000 clones, 75% to 85% seen once. CDR3 length: 13 residues. Trimming cost V 10 bases and J 3 bases; bases outside gene matches: 6. The germline gives CDR1 SNHLY, CDR2 FYNNEI.

The J gene is TRBJ1-1, the V gene TRBV2, with TRBD1 matching over 9 bases. The specimen was peripheral blood. This clonotype was obtained from a woman in her fifties or sixties with acute or convalescent COVID-19. As DNA, the CDR3 is TGTGCCAACACCCGGGACAGGGACACTGAAGCTTTCTTT. This encodes CANTRDRDTEAFF.